This record covers a single T cell receptor beta chain. Its specificity is unknown. Method: immunoSEQ multiplex PCR; TCRdb's copy keeps in-frame clones and lacks some. The sample includes approximately 150,000 clones, about 91% seen only once; the top ten take 4.4%. This sample was taken from a study of T cell responses to AZD1222 COVID-19 vaccine. Whole-study results and caveats: Within unmutated variant regions lay the reported targets of nearly half of spike-specific TCRs. At study baseline, merely roughly 6 AZD1222 recipients were seropositive. It was only after the peak T cell response that any repertoires were sampled. It should be noted that donors were predominantly white British and more often female, and clonal diversity was possibly underestimated.

The CDR3 sequence is 16 residues long. CDR1 is SEHNR, CDR2 FQNEAQ, per germline (reference sequence). Trimming removed 2 bases from V and 4 bases from J; junction bases left unmatched: 9. The source was peripheral blood, collected on day 0 of MenACWY control vaccination. This receptor was taken from an adult in good health. The J gene is TRBJ2-7, the V gene TRBV7-9; TRBD2 aligns across 9 bases. The CDR3 loop is CASSLYASGVLYEQYF. In nucleotides, the CDR3 is TGTGCCAGCAGCTTATATGCTAGCGGGGTTTTGTACGAGCAGTACTTC. The full variable domain, in which reference TRBV7-9 and TRBJ2-7 provide the parts outside the CDR3, is DTGVSQNPRHKITKRGQNVTFRCDPISEHNRLYWYRQTLGQGPEFLTYFQNEAQLEKSRLLSDRFSAERPKGSFSTLEIQRTEQGDSAMYLCASSLYASGVLYEQYFGPGTRLTVT.